This TCR beta chain was documented in a study of T cell repertoires in ileal Crohn's disease. Time point here: neoterminal ileum biopsy at postoperative endoscopy, about 6 months after surgery. This table comes from immunoSEQ multiplex PCR, and its TCRdb copy is limited to in-frame clones, with some not included. The sample yields some 13,000 clones, more than 80% seen once. This TCR derives from an adult with Crohn's disease. The sequenced material came from ileal tissue.

CDR3 DNA sequence: TGTGCCAGCAGCGTAGCAGGGCCCTCTAACTATGGCTACACCTTC. It specifies CASSVAGPSNYGYTF. The V and J genes are TRBV9 and TRBJ1-2; perhaps TRBD1 as D (5 bases). V lost 0 bases to trimming and J lost 0 bases, with 9 bases between them. The CDR3 runs to 15 residues. Per germline, CDR1 SGDLS and CDR2 YYNGEE.